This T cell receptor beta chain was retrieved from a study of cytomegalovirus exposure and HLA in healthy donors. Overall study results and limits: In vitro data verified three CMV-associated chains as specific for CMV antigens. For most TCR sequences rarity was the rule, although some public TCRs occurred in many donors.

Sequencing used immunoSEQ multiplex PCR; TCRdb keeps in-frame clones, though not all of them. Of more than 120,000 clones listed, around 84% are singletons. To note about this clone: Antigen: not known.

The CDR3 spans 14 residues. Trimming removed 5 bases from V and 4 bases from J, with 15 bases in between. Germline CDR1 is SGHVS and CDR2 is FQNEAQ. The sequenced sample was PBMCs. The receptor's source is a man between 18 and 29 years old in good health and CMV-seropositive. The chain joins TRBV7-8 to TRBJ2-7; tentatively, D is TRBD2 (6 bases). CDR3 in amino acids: CASSLGLGDYEQYF. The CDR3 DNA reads TGTGCCAGCAGCCTGGGACTTGGGGATTACGAGCAGTACTTC. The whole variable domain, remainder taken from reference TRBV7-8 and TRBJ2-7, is GAGVSQSPRYKVAKRGQDVALRCDPISGHVSLFWYQQALGQGPEFLTYFQNEAQLDKSGLPSDRFFAERPEGSVSTLKIQRTQQEDSAVYLCASSLGLGDYEQYFGPGTRLTVT.